Detailed here is one TCR beta chain. Its antigen is as yet unknown. The data derive from a study of shared clonotypes between healthy human individuals. Points from the study as a whole: Several donors shared approximately 5% of their naive CD4 clonotypes.

Naive CD4+ cells were CD45RA-selected; the remaining cells were memory. The assay was immunoSEQ multiplex PCR, and TCRdb's table has in-frame clones only and misses some. Of fewer than 1.6 million clones detected, approximately 98.5% appear once; the ten largest clones hold 0.3% to 0.45%. Trimming pared 3 bases from V and 4 bases from J, leaving 11 bases between. There are 14 residues in the CDR3. The germline V gene has CDR1 SGHTS and CDR2 YDEGEE. Sequenced: naive CD4+ T cells sorted from blood. This sample's subset: CD45RA+ positively selected. This sequence joins TRBV5-8 and TRBJ1-3; D ambiguous. This receptor was obtained from a man younger than 45 in good health. The CDR3 DNA reads TGTGCCAGCAGCTGGCGGGCGGCAGGAAACACCATATATTTT. Residues: CASSWRAAGNTIYF.